This passage covers 20 T cell receptor beta chains from one sample sequenced in a study of shared clonotypes between healthy human individuals (dated by TCRdb to the early 2020s). For the CD8 naive samples, CD45RO-negative cells were positively selected for CCR7, yielding a CD45RA+CCR7+ population from which TemRA cells were excluded. Library preparation employed the immunoSEQ multiplex PCR assay. Here the immuneACCESS table is served through TCRdb, limited to in-frame sequences with V and J called. Missing clones are a known gap in these copies; in checked studies unresolved V genes cover under half, and the rest lacks a known reason. The sample has around 600,000 clones on record, approximately 95% of them singletons. The ten largest clones take up 0.11% of the sample. Sequenced sample: naive CD8+ T cells sorted from blood. In the paper's terms, the cell subset or site label means: CD45RA+CCR7+. The receptors shown here come from a woman in her thirties in good health.

This clone was seen a few times. V gene TRBV7-2 combines with J gene TRBJ2-7; D tentatively fits TRBD1 or TRBD2 (5 bases each). Germline values: CDR1 SGHTA, CDR2 FQGNSA. Trimming stripped 10 bases from V and 6 bases from J, with 13 bases between. There are 11 residues in the CDR3. The CDR3 region is CAIRGAGEQYF. The CDR3 coding sequence is TGTGCCATCCGAGGGGCCGGCGAGCAGTACTTC.

V and J are TRBV6-6 and TRBJ1-1, with D uncertain. CDR1 MNHNY and CDR2 SVGAGI come from the germline V gene (reference sequence). This CDR3 is 15 amino acids long. The germline V and J ends were trimmed by 0 bases and 5 bases, with 13 bases remaining between them. The CDR3 DNA sequence: TGTGCCAGCAGTTACTCTGGGATAGAACAGACTGAAGCTTTCTTT. This encodes CASSYSGIEQTEAFF.

The rearrangement links TRBV28 to TRBJ2-5; unclear D gene. V lost 3 bases to trimming and J lost 1 base, with 6 bases between them. Germline V gene sequence: CDR1 MDHEN, CDR2 SYDVKM. The CDR3 is 13 amino acids. CDR3 sequence reads: CASSLNLQETQYF. The CDR3 DNA is TGTGCCAGCAGTTTGAACCTCCAAGAGACCCAGTACTTC.

In DNA, the CDR3 is TGTGCCAGCAGTGATGACGGCAGGGGGATCTCTGGCGAGCAGTACTTC. This sequence encodes CASSDDGRGISGEQYF. The genes are TRBV2 and TRBJ2-7, with 7 bases that match TRBD1. This CDR3 is 16 amino acids long. Germline V lookup: CDR1 SNHLY, CDR2 FYNNEI. The V segment lost 3 bases and the J segment 6 bases; nucleotides outside the gene matches: 14. The complete variable domain, with remaining parts taken from reference TRBV2 and TRBJ2-7, reads EPEVTQTPSHQVTQMGQEVILRCVPISNHLYFYWYRQILGQKVEFLVSFYNNEISEKSEIFDDQFSVERPDGSNFTLKIRSTKLEDSAMYFCASSDDGRGISGEQYFGPGTRLTVT.

This clone was observed once. The chain has TRBV28 and TRBJ2-5; the D gene could be TRBD1 or TRBD2 (5 bases each). The J call is doubtful: the DNA matches TRBJ2-7 better. Germline CDR1 MDHEN, CDR2 SYDVKM. The CDR3 loop spans 16 amino acids. The CDR3 sequence is CASSSPRVQGSYEQYF. The CDR3 coding sequence is TGTGCCAGCAGTTCCCCGCGGGTGCAGGGTTCGTACGAGCAGTACTTC.

The V and J genes are TRBV5-6 and TRBJ2-4; 7 bases are shared with TRBD2. The CDR3 sequence is 13 residues long. The V gene end was trimmed by 4 bases and the J gene end by 7 bases; junction bases not matched to a gene: 5. Germline V lookup: CDR1 SGHDT, CDR2 YYEEEE. The CDR3 region has the DNA TGTGCCAGCAGCACGTGGGGAGGGAACATTCAGTACTTC. Amino acids: CASSTWGGNIQYF.

The V gene is TRBV6-5, the J gene TRBJ2-7, with D possibly matching TRBD1 (5 bases). V lost 6 bases, J lost 5 bases, and 20 bases lay in between. The germline CDR1 and CDR2 sequences are MNHEY and SVGAGI. This CDR3 spans 15 amino acids. CDR3 sequence reads: CASSADSAPNHEQYF. For the CDR3, the DNA is TGTGCCAGCAGCGCTGACAGCGCCCCTAACCACGAGCAGTACTTC.

The chain couples TRBV28 to TRBJ2-7; D is unresolved. The CDR3 length is 17 residues. Trimming shortened V by 1 base and J by 5 bases, and 21 bases separated the two germline ends. Germline CDR1 MDHEN, CDR2 SYDVKM. For the CDR3, the DNA is TGTGCCAGCAGTTTATTTCTTCTAGGGCCGGGTATGAACGAGCAGTACTTC. Encoded protein: CASSLFLLGPGMNEQYF.

This clone appeared a single time. The chain couples TRBV11-2 to TRBJ2-7, with D possibly being TRBD1 or TRBD2 (5 bases each). Germline V CDR1 and CDR2: SGHAT, FQNNGV. The V and J ends lost 5 bases and 1 base respectively, with 12 bases between them. This CDR3 has 14 residues. CDR3: CASSPGTFSYEQYF. The CDR3 bases are TGTGCCAGCAGCCCTGGGACGTTTTCCTACGAGCAGTACTTC.

The chain uses TRBV28 and TRBJ2-7; no definite D call. Germline CDR1 and CDR2: MDHEN and SYDVKM. This CDR3 is 15 amino acids long. Trimming took off 4 bases at V and 2 bases at J, with 15 bases between the two ends. The DNA of the CDR3 is TGTGCCAGCAGTTCACAGCGAGTCGCCCCCTACGAGCAGTACTTC. Its translation: CASSSQRVAPYEQYF.

Notes on this clone: Different DNA sequences within this sample yield the same CDR3. The chain couples TRBV27 to TRBJ2-1; D is uncertain. CDR3 length equals 13 residues. V was shortened by 0 bases and J by 4 bases, with 4 bases between the two germline ends. Germline CDR1 and CDR2: MNHEY and SMNVEV (reference sequence). DNA for the CDR3: TGTGCCAGCAGTTTATCGCGTTACAATGAGCAGTTCTTC. This sequence encodes CASSLSRYNEQFF.

The chain uses TRBV5-4 and TRBJ1-1; D is undetermined. The CDR3 spans 14 residues. The V gene's germline CDR1 is SGHNT and CDR2 YYREEE (reference sequence). Trimming took 4 bases from V and 3 from J, leaving 13 bases between them. CDR3 bases: TGTGCCAGCAGCCCCCCGGGTCGGGACACTGAAGCTTTCTTT. This encodes CASSPPGRDTEAFF.

The chain joins TRBV7-9 to TRBJ1-4; no clear D gene. The germline gives CDR1 SEHNR, CDR2 FQNEAQ (reference sequence). The CDR3 has 14 residues. V was pared by 5 bases and J by 1 base, with 8 bases between. The CDR3 spells CASSHRGTNEKLFF. CDR3 bases: TGTGCCAGCAGCCATCGGGGAACTAATGAAAAACTGTTTTTT.

The chain recombines TRBV28 with TRBJ2-5, with TRBD2 as a possible D gene (5 bases). Matching the DNA end better, TRBJ2-7 makes the J call doubtful. Germline loops: CDR1 MDHEN, CDR2 SYDVKM. The CDR3 is 12 amino acids. The CDR3 loop reads CASSLEGNEQYF. CDR3 DNA: TGTGCCAGCAGTTTAGAGGGCAACGAGCAGTACTTC.

The gene calls are TRBV14 and TRBJ2-1; a possible D gene is TRBD1 (6 bases). CDR3 length: 19 residues. The germline gives CDR1 SGHDN, CDR2 FVKESK. Trimming left V 4 bases short and J 4 bases short, with 26 bases between. CDR3 amino acids: CASSPFEAPTPTGYNEQFF. The CDR3 nucleotides are TGTGCCAGCAGCCCGTTCGAAGCCCCTACCCCGACAGGTTACAATGAGCAGTTCTTC. Together with reference TRBV14 and TRBJ2-1, the CDR3 gives the full variable domain: EAGVTQFPSHSVIEKGQTVTLRCDPISGHDNLYWYRRVMGKEIKFLLHFVKESKQDESGMPNNRFLAERTGGTYSTLKVQPAELEDSGVYFCASSPFEAPTPTGYNEQFFGPGTRLTVL.

J is TRBJ2-7 and V is TRBV28; the D gene could be TRBD1 or TRBD2 (5 bases each). This CDR3 is 10 amino acids long. Trimming cost V 11 bases and J 6 bases, with 11 bases left between them. CDR1 is MDHEN and CDR2 is SYDVKM in the germline V gene. This CDR3 is CAVGVSEQYF. The CDR3 DNA reads TGTGCCGTGGGGGTTTCCGAGCAGTACTTC.

In its sample, this clone was seen once. The chain joins TRBV18 to TRBJ1-1; TRBD1 might be the D (5 bases). The CDR3 loop spans 13 amino acids. Germline V gene lookup returns CDR1 KGHSH and CDR2 LQKENI. Trimming shortened V by 3 bases and J by 6 bases, and 11 bases separated the two germline ends. Written as DNA, the CDR3 is TGTGCCAGCTCACCGGGAAGAGGGGCTGAAGCTTTCTTT. Protein product: CASSPGRGAEAFF.

The chain links TRBV7-9 to TRBJ2-2; possibly TRBD1 for D (6 bases). The CDR3 consists of 17 residues. CDR1 and CDR2 from the germline V gene are SEHNR and FQNEAQ (reference sequence). V dropped 5 bases and J dropped 2 bases, with 18 bases sitting between them. CDR3 loop: CASSPRSGGTNTGELFF. DNA for the CDR3: TGTGCCAGCAGCCCACGGTCTGGGGGCACAAACACCGGGGAGCTGTTTTTT.

The V and J genes are TRBV19 and TRBJ1-1; D remains unclear. Germline CDR1 LNHDA, CDR2 SQIVND (reference sequence). The CDR3 loop spans 14 amino acids. Trimming removed 6 bases from V and 1 base from J, with 12 bases in between. CDR3 loop: CASSNGRTNTEAFF. The CDR3 DNA reads as TGTGCCAGTAGCAACGGACGGACGAACACTGAAGCTTTCTTT.

The chain is built from TRBV9 and TRBJ2-3; D may correspond to TRBD1 or TRBD2 (5 bases each). The CDR3 covers 15 residues. Per germline, CDR1 SGDLS and CDR2 YYNGEE. Trimming shortened V by 3 bases and J by 0 bases, and 11 bases separated the two germline ends. Here the CDR3 DNA reads TGTGCCAGCAGCGCCGGGACCTCTAGCACAGATACGCAGTATTTT. This codes for CASSAGTSSTDTQYF.